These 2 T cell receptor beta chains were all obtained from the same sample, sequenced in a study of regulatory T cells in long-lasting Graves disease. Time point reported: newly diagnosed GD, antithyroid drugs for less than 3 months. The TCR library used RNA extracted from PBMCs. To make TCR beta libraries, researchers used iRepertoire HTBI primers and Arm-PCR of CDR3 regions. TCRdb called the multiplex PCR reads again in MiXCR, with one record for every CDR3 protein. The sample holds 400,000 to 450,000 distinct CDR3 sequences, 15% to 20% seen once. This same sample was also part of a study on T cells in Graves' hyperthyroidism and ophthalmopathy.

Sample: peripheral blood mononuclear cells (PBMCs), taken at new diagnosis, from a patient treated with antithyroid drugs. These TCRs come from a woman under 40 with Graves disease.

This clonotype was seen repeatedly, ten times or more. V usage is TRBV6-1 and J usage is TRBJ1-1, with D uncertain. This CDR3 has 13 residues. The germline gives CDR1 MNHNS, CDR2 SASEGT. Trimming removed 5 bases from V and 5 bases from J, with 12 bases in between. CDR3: CASSRMSRTEAFF. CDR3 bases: TGTGCCAGCAGTCGCATGTCGAGGACTGAAGCTTTCTTT.

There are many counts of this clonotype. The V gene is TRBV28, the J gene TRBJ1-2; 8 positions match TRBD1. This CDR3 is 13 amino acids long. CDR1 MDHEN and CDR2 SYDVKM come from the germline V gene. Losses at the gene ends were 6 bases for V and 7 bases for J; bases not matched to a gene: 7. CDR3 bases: TGTGCCAGCAGGACAGGGGAAAGGGGTGGCTACACCTTC. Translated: CASRTGERGGYTF.